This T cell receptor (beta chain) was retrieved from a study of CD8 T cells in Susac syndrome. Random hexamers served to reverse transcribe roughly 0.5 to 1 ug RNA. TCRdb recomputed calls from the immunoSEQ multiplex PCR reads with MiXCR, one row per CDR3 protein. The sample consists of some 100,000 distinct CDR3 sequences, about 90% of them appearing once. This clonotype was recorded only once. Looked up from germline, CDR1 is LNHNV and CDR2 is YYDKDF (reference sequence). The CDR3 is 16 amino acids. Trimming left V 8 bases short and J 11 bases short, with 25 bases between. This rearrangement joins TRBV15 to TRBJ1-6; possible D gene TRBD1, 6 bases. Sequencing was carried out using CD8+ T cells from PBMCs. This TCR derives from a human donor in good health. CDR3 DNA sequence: TGTGCCACCGCACAATCGGGGACACCTAGCAAGACACCCCTCCACTTT. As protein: CATAQSGTPSKTPLHF.